What follows is one T cell receptor (beta chain) and its context. The sample originates from a study of shared clonotypes between healthy human individuals. TCRdb's table, derived via immunoSEQ multiplex PCR, lists solely in-frame clones and lacks some. The table has roughly 850,000 clones, 96% seen once. Trimming took off 2 bases at V and 5 bases at J, with 10 bases between the two ends. In germline, CDR1 is MNHEY, CDR2 SMNVEV (reference sequence). The CDR3 is 14 residues long. CD45RO-negative CD8 cells positively selected for CCR7 made up the naive population, which excluded terminally differentiated effector memory CD45RA+ cells.

This rearrangement joins TRBV27 to TRBJ2-1; D is uncertain. The sequence was collected from a young man in good health. The sample consisted of naive CD8+ T cells sorted from blood. The CDR3 region has the DNA TGTGCCAGCAGTTTAGGCCTACGGAACAATGAGCAGTTCTTC. Protein: CASSLGLRNNEQFF.